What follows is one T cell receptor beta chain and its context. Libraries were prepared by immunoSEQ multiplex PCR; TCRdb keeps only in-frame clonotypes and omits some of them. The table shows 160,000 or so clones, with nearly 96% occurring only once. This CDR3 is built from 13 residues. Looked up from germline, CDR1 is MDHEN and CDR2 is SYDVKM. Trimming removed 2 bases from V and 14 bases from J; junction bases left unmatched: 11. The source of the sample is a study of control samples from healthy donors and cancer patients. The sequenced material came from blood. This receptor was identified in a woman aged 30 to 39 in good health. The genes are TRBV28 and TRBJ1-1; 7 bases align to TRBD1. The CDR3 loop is CASSLGLDRSGFF. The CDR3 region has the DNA TGTGCCAGCAGTTTAGGACTGGACAGGAGCGGGTTCTTT.